The 17 T cell receptor beta chains below come from one sample, sequenced in a study of T cell repertoires and leukemia-associated antigens. These receptors have no identified antigens. MiXCR, applied by TCRdb to the 5' RACE reads, yields one record per CDR3 protein. The sample lists roughly 12,000 distinct CDR3 sequences, over 40% occurring once. Material for sequencing was CD3+ T cells sorted from blood and cultured. The origin of the receptors is a female donor in good health.

The chain uses TRBV9 and TRBJ2-7; 8 bases are shared with TRBD2. The CDR3 is 14 amino acids. Losses at the gene ends were 0 bases for V and 2 bases for J; bases not matched to a gene: 1. Germline V gene lookup returns CDR1 SGDLS and CDR2 YYNGEE. The CDR3 coding sequence is TGTGCCAGCAGCGTAGCAGCGGGGGCCTACGAGCAGTACTTC. Residues: CASSVAAGAYEQYF.

With respect to this clonotype: A read error is possible here, since a much larger clone lies one base away. J is TRBJ2-3 and V is TRBV3-1, with D possibly matching TRBD2 (5 bases). CDR1 and CDR2 from the germline V gene are LGHDT and YNNKEL (reference sequence). This CDR3 region has 17 residues. This chain's CDR3 is CVSSLSLASDVTDTQYF. In DNA, the CDR3 is TGTGTCAGCAGCTTATCCCTAGCTTCGGACGTTACAGATACGCAGTATTTT.

Within the sample, this clonotype is medium-sized (0.01 to 0.1%). The chain recombines TRBV20-1 with TRBJ1-6; the match to TRBD1 covers 7 bases. This CDR3 comprises 15 residues. Germline assignment: CDR1 DFQATT and CDR2 SNEGSKA (reference sequence). Trimming removed 0 bases from V and 7 bases from J; junction bases left unmatched: 6. The CDR3 loop is CSAREEQGRNSPLHF. In nucleotides, the CDR3 is TGCAGTGCTAGAGAGGAACAGGGGAGGAATTCACCCCTCCACTTT.

The chain couples TRBV29-1 to TRBJ1-5; TRBD1 matches at 11 bases. This CDR3 is built from 16 residues. In germline, CDR1 is SQVTM, CDR2 ANQGSEA. The V gene end was trimmed by 7 bases and the J gene end by 0 bases; junction bases not matched to a gene: 8. DNA for the CDR3: TGCAGCGCCGGGACAGGGGGTGGAATTAGCAATCAGCCCCAGCATTTT. Translated, it gives CSAGTGGGISNQPQHF.

The rearrangement uses TRBV29-1 and TRBJ2-7; weak D call: TRBD1 (6 bases). The germline V gene encodes CDR1 SQVTM and CDR2 ANQGSEA. V lost 7 bases, J lost 0 bases, and 10 bases lay in between. This CDR3 has 12 amino acids. In nucleotides, the CDR3 is TGCAGCGGACAGGAGAGCTCCTACGAGCAGTACTTC. This sequence encodes CSGQESSYEQYF.

The chain combines TRBV5-6 with TRBJ2-1; 8 nucleotides match TRBD1. This CDR3 region has 13 residues. With V trimmed by 7 bases and J by 14 bases, 14 bases remained unmatched. Germline CDR1 SGHDT, CDR2 YYEEEE. CDR3 nucleotides: TGTGCCAGCCACACCAGGGGGCTTTTCTCTAAGTTCTTC. Amino acids: CASHTRGLFSKFF. Full variable domain (remainder filled in from reference TRBV5-6 and TRBJ2-1): DAGVTQSPTHLIKTRGQQVTLRCSPKSGHDTVSWYQQALGQGPQFIFQYYEEEERQRGNFPDRFSGHQFPNYSSELNVNALLLGDSALYLCASHTRGLFSKFFGPGTRLTVL.

V usage is TRBV7-9 and J usage is TRBJ2-1; D is unresolved. The CDR3 has 14 amino acids. V lost 5 bases to trimming and J lost 7 bases, with 15 bases between them. Germline assignment: CDR1 SEHNR and CDR2 FQNEAQ (reference sequence). CDR3 region: CASSLSLTGNEQFF. DNA for the CDR3: TGTGCCAGCAGCCTGTCCTTGACTGGAAATGAGCAGTTCTTC.

The table lists this clonotype with a few counts. The chain employs TRBV5-6 and TRBJ1-2; no definite D call. Between the trimmed V and J ends, which lost 0 bases and 0 bases, there was a span of 3 bases. This CDR3 has 13 residues. The germline gives CDR1 SGHDT, CDR2 YYEEEE. The CDR3 DNA is TGTGCCAGCAGCTTGGAAGCTAACTATGGCTACACCTTC. Translating gives CASSLEANYGYTF.

The V call is TRBV6-2 or TRBV6-3, the J call TRBJ2-7; no reliable D call. CDR1 and CDR2 (germline): MNHEY, SVGEGT. Trimming pared 7 bases from V and 5 bases from J, leaving 12 bases between. The CDR3 consists of 12 residues. The CDR3 nucleotides are TGTGCCAGCACCACCCCAGGAAACGAGCAGTACTTC. It yields the protein CASTTPGNEQYF.

This clonotype has only a few counts. The genes are TRBV4-2 and TRBJ2-5, with D uncertain. The CDR3 sequence is 13 residues long. Trimming removed 0 bases at V and 5 bases at J, with 7 bases between. Germline V gene data show CDR1 as LGHNA and CDR2 as YNFKEQ. CDR3 amino acids: CASSQERRETQYF. The CDR3 nucleotides read TGTGCCAGCAGCCAAGAACGTCGGGAGACCCAGTACTTC.

This clonotype is termed medium-sized. This chain uses TRBV5-1 with TRBJ2-3, with TRBD2 as a possible D gene (6 bases). V lost 0 bases, J lost 0 bases, and 11 bases lay in between. The CDR3 is 16 amino acids. Per germline, CDR1 SGHRS and CDR2 YFSETQ. The CDR3 bases are TGCGCCAGCAGCTTGGACGGGGGTACTAGCACAGATACGCAGTATTTT. This encodes CASSLDGGTSTDTQYF.

This clonotype was detected only a few times. The chain uses TRBV7-9 and TRBJ1-4, with a tentative D call TRBD1 (5 bases). Germline-derived CDR1 and CDR2 are SEHNR and FQNEAQ (reference sequence). The CDR3 totals 15 residues. V dropped 5 bases and J dropped 4 bases, with 14 bases sitting between them. CDR3 coding DNA: TGTGCCAGCAGCCCCGATCGAGGGGATAATGAAAAACTGTTTTTT. Translated: CASSPDRGDNEKLFF.

This chain joins TRBV5-1 and TRBJ2-7; D possibly corresponds to TRBD1 (5 bases). Germline values: CDR1 SGHRS, CDR2 YFSETQ. The CDR3 is 14 amino acids. V lost 1 base to trimming and J lost 1 base, with 9 bases between them. CDR3 bases: TGCGCCAGCAGCTTGTCAGGGTTTTCCTACGAGCAGTACTTC. This sequence encodes CASSLSGFSYEQYF.

This clonotype was seen a handful of times. This CDR3 is CSARIGTNTGELFF. CDR3 DNA sequence: TGCAGTGCCAGGATCGGGACGAACACCGGGGAGCTGTTTTTT. The chain uses TRBV20-1 and TRBJ2-2, with D possibly TRBD2 on 5 matching bases. Trimming took off 6 bases at V and 0 bases at J, with 11 bases between the two ends. The CDR3 is 14 residues long. Germline lookup yields CDR1 DFQATT and CDR2 SNEGSKA (reference sequence).

The V and J genes are TRBV24-1 and TRBJ2-5; D gene ambiguous. CDR1 is KGHDR, CDR2 SFDVKD, per germline. With 5 bases removed from V and 1 base from J, the gap between germline ends came to 7 bases. This CDR3 is 13 amino acids long. The CDR3 DNA follows: TGTGCCACCAGTGGAGAGCCCCAAGAGACCCAGTACTTC. This sequence encodes CATSGEPQETQYF.

This clonotype was seen ten or more times. This rearrangement joins TRBV5-1 to TRBJ2-4, with D possibly matching TRBD1 (6 bases). Germline CDR1 reads SGHRS; CDR2 reads YFSETQ. The ends were cut back, 2 bases at V and 2 bases at J, with 11 bases in the middle. The CDR3 covers 15 residues. The CDR3 nucleotides are TGCGCCAGCAGCTTTCAACAGGGTACCAAAAACATTCAGTACTTC. Translated, it gives CASSFQQGTKNIQYF. Drawing the rest from reference TRBV5-1 and TRBJ2-4, the complete variable domain is KAGVTQTPRYLIKTRGQQVTLSCSPISGHRSVSWYQQTPGQGLQFLFEYFSETQRNKGNFPGRFSGRQFSNSRSEMNVSTLELGDSALYLCASSFQQGTKNIQYFGAGTRLSVL.

Note on this clonotype: A junction end diverges from the germline sequence, so it may reflect a read error. This sequence joins TRBV7-9 and TRBJ1-1; the D is unclear. Germline V gene sequence: CDR1 SEHNR, CDR2 FQNEAQ (reference sequence). The CDR3 consists of 14 residues. CDR3 sequence reads: CAGSLVQLNTEAFF. For the CDR3, the DNA is TGTGCCGGCAGCTTAGTACAGTTGAACACTGAAGCTTTCTTT.